This TCR beta chain was obtained from a study of blood T cell repertoires in COVID-19. Study-wide context: From the United States, Italy and Spain came samples of acute and convalescent COVID-19. Sources were T cells, B-cell-depleted T cells, or PBMCs; the material itself was cDNA or gDNA.

Authors' methods: It was from reference gene primer amplification that nucleated cell counts were estimated. Measured with immunoSEQ multiplex PCR; TCRdb has only the in-frame clones, and not every one. V and J calls and clone size are as listed in that table; D and trimming were resolved from the DNA. This table has roughly 98,000 clones, roughly 92% appearing once. Germline CDR1 reads ENHRY; CDR2 reads SYGVKD. V was clipped by 3 bases and J by 5 bases; unmatched bases: 11. The CDR3 is made up of 16 amino acids. This clone has a handful of counts. The material sequenced was peripheral blood. V is TRBV10-3 and J is TRBJ2-7; 9 bases match TRBD2. This clonotype was sampled from a woman in her sixties or seventies with active COVID-19. CDR3 nucleotides: TGTGCCATCAGTGAATTTAGGGCGGGAGGGCTCCACGAGCAGTACTTC. This sequence encodes CAISEFRAGGLHEQYF.